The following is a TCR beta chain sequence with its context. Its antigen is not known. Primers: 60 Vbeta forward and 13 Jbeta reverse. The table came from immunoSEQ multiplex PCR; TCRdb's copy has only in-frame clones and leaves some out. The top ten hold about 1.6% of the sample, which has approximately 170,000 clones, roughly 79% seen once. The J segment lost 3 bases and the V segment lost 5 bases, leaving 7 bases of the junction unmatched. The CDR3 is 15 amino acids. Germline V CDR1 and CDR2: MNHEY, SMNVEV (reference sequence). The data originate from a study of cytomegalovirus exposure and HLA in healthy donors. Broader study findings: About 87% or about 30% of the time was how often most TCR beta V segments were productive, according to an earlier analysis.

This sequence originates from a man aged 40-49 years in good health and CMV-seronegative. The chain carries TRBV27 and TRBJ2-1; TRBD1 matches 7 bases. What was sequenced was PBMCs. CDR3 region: CASSPNRQGYNEQFF. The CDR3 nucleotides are TGTGCCAGCAGTCCCAACCGACAGGGCTACAATGAGCAGTTCTTC.